The clone carrying this T cell receptor (beta chain) came up a few times. The sample comes from a study of blood T cell repertoires in COVID-19. Study summary: Sources were T cells, B-cell-depleted T cells, or PBMCs; the material itself was cDNA or gDNA.

As handled by the study authors: Amplification with reference gene primers provided the estimates of nucleated cell counts. The method was immunoSEQ multiplex PCR; TCRdb's version includes in-frame clones alone and lacks a portion of them. V and J calls and clone size follow that table, whereas D and trimming were derived from the DNA. The table records 250,000 to 400,000 clones, around 89% of them present only once. V was clipped by 3 bases and J by 7 bases, with 16 bases between them. CDR3 size: 15 residues. The germline V gene has CDR1 MDHEN and CDR2 SYDVKM. The rearrangement links TRBV28 to TRBJ2-1; D possibly corresponds to TRBD2 (5 bases). Material for sequencing was peripheral blood. The receptor was isolated from a woman aged 25 to 45 with COVID-19, enrolled during active disease. The CDR3 is CASSLNGVGGNEQFF. Written as DNA, the CDR3 is TGTGCCAGCAGTTTGAACGGGGTAGGTGGGAATGAGCAGTTCTTC.